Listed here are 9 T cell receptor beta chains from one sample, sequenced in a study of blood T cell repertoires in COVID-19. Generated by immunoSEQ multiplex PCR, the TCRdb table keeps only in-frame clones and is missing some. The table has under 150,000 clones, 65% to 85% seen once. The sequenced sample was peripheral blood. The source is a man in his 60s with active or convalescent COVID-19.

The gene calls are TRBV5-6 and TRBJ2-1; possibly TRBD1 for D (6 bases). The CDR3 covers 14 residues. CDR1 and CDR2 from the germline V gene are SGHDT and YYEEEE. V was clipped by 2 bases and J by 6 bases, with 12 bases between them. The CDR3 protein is CASSFLGGPNEQFF. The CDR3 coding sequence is TGTGCCAGCAGCTTCCTAGGGGGTCCCAATGAGCAGTTCTTC.

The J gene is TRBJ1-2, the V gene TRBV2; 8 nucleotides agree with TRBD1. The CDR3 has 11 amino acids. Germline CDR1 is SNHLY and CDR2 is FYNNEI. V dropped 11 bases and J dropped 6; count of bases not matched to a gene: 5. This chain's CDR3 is CALLTGDGYTF. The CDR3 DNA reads TGTGCCCTCCTGACAGGGGATGGCTACACCTTC.

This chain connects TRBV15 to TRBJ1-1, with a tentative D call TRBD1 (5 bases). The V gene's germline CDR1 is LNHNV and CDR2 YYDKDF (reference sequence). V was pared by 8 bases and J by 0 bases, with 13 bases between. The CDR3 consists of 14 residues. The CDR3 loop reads CATAWGGLNTEAFF. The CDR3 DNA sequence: TGTGCCACCGCCTGGGGGGGATTGAACACTGAAGCTTTCTTT.

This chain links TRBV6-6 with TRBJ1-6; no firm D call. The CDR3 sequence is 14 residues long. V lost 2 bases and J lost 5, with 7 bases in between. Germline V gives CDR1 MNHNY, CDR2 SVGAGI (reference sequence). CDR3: CASSYQKNNSPLHF. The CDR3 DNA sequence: TGTGCCAGCAGTTACCAGAAAAATAATTCACCCCTCCACTTT.

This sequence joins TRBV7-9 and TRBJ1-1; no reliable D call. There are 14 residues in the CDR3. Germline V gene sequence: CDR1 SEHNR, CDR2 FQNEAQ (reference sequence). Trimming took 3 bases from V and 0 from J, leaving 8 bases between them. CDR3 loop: CASSFPVMNTEAFF. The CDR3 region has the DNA TGTGCCAGCAGCTTTCCCGTTATGAACACTGAAGCTTTCTTT.

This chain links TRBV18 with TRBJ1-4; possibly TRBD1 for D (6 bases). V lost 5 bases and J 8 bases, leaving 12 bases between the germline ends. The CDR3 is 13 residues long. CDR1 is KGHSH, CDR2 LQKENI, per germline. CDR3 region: CASSTGLGEKLFF. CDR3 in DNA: TGTGCCAGCTCAACAGGGTTAGGGGAAAAACTGTTTTTT.

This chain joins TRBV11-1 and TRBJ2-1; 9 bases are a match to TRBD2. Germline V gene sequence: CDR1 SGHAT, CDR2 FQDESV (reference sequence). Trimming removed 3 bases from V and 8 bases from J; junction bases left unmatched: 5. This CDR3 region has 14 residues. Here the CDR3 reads CASSFGLASDEQFF. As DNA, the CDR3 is TGTGCCAGCAGCTTTGGACTAGCGTCGGATGAGCAGTTCTTC.

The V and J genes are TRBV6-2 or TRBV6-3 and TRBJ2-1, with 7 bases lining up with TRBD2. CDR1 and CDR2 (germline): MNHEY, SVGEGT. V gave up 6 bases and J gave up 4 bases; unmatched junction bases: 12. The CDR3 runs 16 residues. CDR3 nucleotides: TGTGCCAGCAGCAATGGTTTCGCGGGAGCTTACAATGAGCAGTTCTTC. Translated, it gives CASSNGFAGAYNEQFF.

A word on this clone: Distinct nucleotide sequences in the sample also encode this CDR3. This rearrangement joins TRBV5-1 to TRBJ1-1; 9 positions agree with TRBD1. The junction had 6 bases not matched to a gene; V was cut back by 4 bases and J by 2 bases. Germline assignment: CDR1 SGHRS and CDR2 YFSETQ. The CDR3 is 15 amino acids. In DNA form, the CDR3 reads TGCGCCAGCAGCCCGAGGACAGGGGAAAACACTGAAGCTTTCTTT. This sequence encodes CASSPRTGENTEAFF.